This TCR beta chain emerged from a study of cytomegalovirus exposure and HLA in healthy donors. With 60 Vbeta and 13 Jbeta primers, the PCR was carried out. Here immunoSEQ multiplex PCR was the method, and the copy in TCRdb shows in-frame clones only, minus some. Here the sample table reports roughly 120,000 clones. Sequencing was performed on PBMCs. The clonotype originates from a man between 40 and 49 years old in good health and CMV-seronegative.

CDR3 in amino acids: CASSTGVYTGELFF. The CDR3 coding sequence is TGTGCCAGCAGTACAGGGGTGTACACCGGGGAGCTGTTTTTT. The V and J genes are TRBV2 and TRBJ2-2, with 7 bases matching TRBD1. The junction had 3 bases not matched to a gene; V was cut back by 5 bases and J by 3 bases. CDR3 length equals 14 residues. Germline CDR1 and CDR2: SNHLY and FYNNEI.